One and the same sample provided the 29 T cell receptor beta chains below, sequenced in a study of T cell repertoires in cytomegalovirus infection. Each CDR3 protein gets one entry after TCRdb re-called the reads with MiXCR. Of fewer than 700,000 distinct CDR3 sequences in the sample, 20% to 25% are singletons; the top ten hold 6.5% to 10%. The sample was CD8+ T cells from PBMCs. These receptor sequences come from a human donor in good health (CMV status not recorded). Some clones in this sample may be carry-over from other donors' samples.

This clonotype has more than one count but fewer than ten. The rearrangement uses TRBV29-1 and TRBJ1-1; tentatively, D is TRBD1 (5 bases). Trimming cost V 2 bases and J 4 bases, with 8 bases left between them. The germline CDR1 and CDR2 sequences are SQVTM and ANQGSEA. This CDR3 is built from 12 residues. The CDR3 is CSVERGATEAFF. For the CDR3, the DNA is TGCAGCGTTGAACGGGGCGCCACTGAAGCTTTCTTT.

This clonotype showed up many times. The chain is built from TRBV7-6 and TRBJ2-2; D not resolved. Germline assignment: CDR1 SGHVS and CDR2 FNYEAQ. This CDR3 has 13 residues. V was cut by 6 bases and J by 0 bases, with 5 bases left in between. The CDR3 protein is CASRGPNTGELFF. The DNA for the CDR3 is TGTGCCAGCAGGGGCCCGAACACCGGGGAGCTGTTTTTT.

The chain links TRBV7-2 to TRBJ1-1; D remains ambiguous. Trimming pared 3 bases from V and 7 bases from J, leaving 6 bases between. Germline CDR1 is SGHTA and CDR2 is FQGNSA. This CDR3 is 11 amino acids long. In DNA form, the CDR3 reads TGTGCCAGCAGCTTGAAATTTGAAGCTTTCTTT. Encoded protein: CASSLKFEAFF.

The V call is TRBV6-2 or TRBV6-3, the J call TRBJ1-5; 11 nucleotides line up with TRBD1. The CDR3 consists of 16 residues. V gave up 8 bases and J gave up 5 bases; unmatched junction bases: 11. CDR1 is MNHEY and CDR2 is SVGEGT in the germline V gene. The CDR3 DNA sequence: TGTGCCAGCCTGGGACAGGGGGTTAAGACTGATCAGCCCCAGCATTTT. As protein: CASLGQGVKTDQPQHF.

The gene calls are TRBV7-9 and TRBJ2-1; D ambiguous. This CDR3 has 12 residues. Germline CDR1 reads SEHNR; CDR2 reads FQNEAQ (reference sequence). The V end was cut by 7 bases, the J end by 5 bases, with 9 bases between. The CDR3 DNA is TGTGCCAGCAACTCAGTACACAATGAGCAGTTCTTC. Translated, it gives CASNSVHNEQFF.

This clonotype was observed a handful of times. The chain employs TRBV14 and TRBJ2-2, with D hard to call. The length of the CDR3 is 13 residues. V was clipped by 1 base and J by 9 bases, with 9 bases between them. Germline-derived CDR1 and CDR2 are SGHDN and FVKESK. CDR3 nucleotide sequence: TGTGCCAGCAGCCAAGTTGACCGCCGGGAGCTGTTTTTT. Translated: CASSQVDRRELFF. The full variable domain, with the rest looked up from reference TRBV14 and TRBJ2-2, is EAGVTQFPSHSVIEKGQTVTLRCDPISGHDNLYWYRRVMGKEIKFLLHFVKESKQDESGMPNNRFLAERTGGTYSTLKVQPAELEDSGVYFCASSQVDRRELFFGEGSRLTVL.

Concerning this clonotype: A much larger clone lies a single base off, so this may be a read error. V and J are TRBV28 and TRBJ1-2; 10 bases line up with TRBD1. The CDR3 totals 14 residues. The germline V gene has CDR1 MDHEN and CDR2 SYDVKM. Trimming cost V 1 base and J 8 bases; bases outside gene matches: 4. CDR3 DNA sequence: TGTGCCAGCAGTTTATTTGGGACAGGGGAAGGCTACACCTTC. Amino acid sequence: CASSLFGTGEGYTF.

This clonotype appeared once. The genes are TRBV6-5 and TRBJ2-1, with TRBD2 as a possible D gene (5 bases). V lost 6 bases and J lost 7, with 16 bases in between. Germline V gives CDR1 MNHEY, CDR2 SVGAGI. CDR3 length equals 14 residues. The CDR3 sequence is CASSYLGESNEQFF. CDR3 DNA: TGTGCCAGCAGCTACCTCGGGGAGTCTAATGAGCAGTTCTTC.

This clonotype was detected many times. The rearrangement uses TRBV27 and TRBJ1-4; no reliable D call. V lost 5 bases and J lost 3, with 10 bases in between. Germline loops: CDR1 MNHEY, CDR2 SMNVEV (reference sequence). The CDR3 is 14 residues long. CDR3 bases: TGTGCCAGCAGTCAAGGAGCCTCTAATGAAAAACTGTTTTTT. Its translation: CASSQGASNEKLFF.

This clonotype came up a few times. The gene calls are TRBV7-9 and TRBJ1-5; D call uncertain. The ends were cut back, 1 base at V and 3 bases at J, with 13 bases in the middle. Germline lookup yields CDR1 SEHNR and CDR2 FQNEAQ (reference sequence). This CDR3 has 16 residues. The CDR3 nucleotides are TGTGCCAGCAGCTTAGGGGAGGCTGGACCCAATCAGCCCCAGCATTTT. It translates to CASSLGEAGPNQPQHF.

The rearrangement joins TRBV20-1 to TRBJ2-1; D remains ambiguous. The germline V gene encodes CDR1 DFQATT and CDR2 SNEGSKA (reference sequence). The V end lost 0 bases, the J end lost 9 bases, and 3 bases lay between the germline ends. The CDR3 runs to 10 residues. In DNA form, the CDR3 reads TGCAGTGCTAGAGACGGTGAGCAGTTCTTC. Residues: CSARDGEQFF.

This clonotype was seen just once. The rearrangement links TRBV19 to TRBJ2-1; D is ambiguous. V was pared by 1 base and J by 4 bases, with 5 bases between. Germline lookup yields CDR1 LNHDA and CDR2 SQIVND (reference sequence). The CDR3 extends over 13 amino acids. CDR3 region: CASSIAQYNEQFF. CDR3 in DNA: TGTGCCAGTAGTATAGCTCAGTACAATGAGCAGTTCTTC. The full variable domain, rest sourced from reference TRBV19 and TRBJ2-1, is DGGITQSPKYLFRKEGQNVTLSCEQNLNHDAMYWYRQDPGQGLRLIYYSQIVNDFQKGDIAEGYSVSREKKESFPLTVTSAQKNPTAFYLCASSIAQYNEQFFGPGTRLTVL.

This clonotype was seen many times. The CDR3 DNA is TGTGCCAGCAGTGACTCGATCCCTCCGAACACCGGGGAGCTGTTTTTT. This encodes CASSDSIPPNTGELFF. The V and J genes are TRBV6-4 and TRBJ2-2; D is unresolved. CDR1 is MRHNA, CDR2 SNTAGT, per germline. Deletions cut 0 bases from V and 0 bases from J, with 8 bases between. CDR3 size: 16 residues.

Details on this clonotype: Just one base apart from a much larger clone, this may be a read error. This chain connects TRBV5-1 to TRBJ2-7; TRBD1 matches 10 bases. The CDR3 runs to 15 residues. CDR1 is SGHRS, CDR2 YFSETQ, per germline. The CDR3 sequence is CASSRSTGGSYERYF. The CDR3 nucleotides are TGCGCCAGCAGCCGCTCGACAGGGGGCTCCTACGAGCGGTACTTC.

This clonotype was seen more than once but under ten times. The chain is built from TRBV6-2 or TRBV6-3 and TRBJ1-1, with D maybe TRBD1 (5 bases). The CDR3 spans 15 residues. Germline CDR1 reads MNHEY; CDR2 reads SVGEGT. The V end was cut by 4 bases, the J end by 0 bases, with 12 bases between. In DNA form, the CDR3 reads TGTGCCAGCAGTTCCTCCGGGACGGTGAACACTGAAGCTTTCTTT. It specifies CASSSSGTVNTEAFF.

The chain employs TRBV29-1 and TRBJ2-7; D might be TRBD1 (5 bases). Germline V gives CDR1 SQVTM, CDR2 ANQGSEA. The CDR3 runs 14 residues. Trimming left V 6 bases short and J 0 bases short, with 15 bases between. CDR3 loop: CSVGASPSSYEQYF. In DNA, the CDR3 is TGCAGCGTAGGGGCCTCGCCGAGCTCCTACGAGCAGTACTTC.

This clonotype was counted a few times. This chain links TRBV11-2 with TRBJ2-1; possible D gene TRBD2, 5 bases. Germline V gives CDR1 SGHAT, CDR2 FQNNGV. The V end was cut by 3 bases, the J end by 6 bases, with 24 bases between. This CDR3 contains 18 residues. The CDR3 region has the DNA TGTGCCAGCAGCTTCCTATTCACCGAGGGCGCGGAGGCCAATGAGCAGTTCTTC. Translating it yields CASSFLFTEGAEANEQFF.

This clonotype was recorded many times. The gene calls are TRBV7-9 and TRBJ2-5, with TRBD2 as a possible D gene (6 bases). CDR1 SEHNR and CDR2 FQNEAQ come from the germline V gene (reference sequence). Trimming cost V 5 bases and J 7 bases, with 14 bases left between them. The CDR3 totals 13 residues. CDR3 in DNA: TGTGCCAGCAGCCCCGGGACTTCGGGGACCCAGTACTTC. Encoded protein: CASSPGTSGTQYF.

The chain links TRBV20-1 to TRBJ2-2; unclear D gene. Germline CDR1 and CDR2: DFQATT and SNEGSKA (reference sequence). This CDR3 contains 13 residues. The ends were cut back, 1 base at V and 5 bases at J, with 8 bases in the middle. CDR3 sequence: CSARAETTGELFF. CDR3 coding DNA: TGCAGTGCTAGAGCAGAGACAACCGGGGAGCTGTTTTTT.

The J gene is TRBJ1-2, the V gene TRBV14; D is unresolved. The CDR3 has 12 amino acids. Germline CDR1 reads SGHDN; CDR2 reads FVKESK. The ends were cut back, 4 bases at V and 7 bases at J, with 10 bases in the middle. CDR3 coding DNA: TGTGCCAGCAGCCGTGGCACGTTTGGCTACACCTTC. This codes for CASSRGTFGYTF.

The CDR3 DNA reads TGTGCCAGCTCACCACAGGGGGCAGCGGGCACAGATACGCAGTATTTT. This gives the protein CASSPQGAAGTDTQYF. V and J are TRBV18 and TRBJ2-3; 7 bases are shared with TRBD1. The CDR3 totals 16 residues. V shed 1 base, J shed 1 base, and the junction held 5 bases outside the gene matches. CDR1 is KGHSH, CDR2 LQKENI, per germline.

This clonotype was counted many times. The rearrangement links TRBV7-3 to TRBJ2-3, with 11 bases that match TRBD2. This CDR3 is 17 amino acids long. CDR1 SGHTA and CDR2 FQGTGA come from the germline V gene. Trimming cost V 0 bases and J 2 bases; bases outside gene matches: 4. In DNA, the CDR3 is TGTGCCAGCAGCTTAACGTCTAGCGGGGGGTTCACAGATACGCAGTATTTT. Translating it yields CASSLTSSGGFTDTQYF.

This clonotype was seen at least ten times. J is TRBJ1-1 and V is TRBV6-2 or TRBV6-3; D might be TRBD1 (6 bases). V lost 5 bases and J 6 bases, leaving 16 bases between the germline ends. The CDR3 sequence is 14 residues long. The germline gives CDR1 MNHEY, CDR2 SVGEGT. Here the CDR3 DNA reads TGTGCCAGCAGTGACAGGAACCTTGTCGCTGAAGCTTTCTTT. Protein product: CASSDRNLVAEAFF.

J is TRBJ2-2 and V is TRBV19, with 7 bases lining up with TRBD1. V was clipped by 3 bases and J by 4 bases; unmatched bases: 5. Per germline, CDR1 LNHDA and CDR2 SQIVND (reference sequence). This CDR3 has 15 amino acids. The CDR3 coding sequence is TGTGCCAGTAGTATGGACAGGCTAGGCACCGGGGAGCTGTTTTTT. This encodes CASSMDRLGTGELFF.

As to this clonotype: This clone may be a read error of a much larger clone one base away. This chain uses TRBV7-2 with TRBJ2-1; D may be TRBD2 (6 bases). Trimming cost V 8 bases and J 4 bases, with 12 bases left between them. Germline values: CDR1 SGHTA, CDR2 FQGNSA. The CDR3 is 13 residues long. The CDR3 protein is CTSSSAGYNEQFF. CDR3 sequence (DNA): TGTACCAGCTCATCGGCGGGGTACAATGAGCAGTTCTTC.

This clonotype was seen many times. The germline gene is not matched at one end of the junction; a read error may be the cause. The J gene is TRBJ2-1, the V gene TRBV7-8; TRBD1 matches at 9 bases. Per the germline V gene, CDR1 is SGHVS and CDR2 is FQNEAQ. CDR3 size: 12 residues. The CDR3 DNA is TGTGCCAGCAGCATTAGACAGGGGGGACTGATCTTC. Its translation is CASSIRQGGLIF. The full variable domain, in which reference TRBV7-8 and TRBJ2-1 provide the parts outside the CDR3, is GAGVSQSPRYKVAKRGQDVALRCDPISGHVSLFWYQQALGQGPEFLTYFQNEAQLDKSGLPSDRFFAERPEGSVSTLKIQRTQQEDSAVYLCASSIRQGGLIFGPGTRLTVL.

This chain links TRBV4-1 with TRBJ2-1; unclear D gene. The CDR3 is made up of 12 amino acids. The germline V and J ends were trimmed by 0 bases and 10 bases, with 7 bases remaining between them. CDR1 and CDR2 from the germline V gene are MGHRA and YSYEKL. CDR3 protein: CASSQDNGEQFF. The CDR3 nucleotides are TGCGCCAGCAGCCAAGATAACGGCGAGCAGTTCTTC.

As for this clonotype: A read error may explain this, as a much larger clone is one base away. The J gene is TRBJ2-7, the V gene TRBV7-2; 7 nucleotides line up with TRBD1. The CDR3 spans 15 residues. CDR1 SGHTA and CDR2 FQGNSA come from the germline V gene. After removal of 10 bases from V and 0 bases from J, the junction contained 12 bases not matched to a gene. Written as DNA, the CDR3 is TGTGCCAACAGGCCGGGACAGTCTTCCTCCTACGAGCAGTACTTC. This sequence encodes CANRPGQSSSYEQYF.

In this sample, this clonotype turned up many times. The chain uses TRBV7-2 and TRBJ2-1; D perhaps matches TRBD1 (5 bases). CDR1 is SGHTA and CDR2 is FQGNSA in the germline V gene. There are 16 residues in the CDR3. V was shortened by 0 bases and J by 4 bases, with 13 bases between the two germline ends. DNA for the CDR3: TGTGCCAGCAGCTTAGCGTTGAGGACATATTACAATGAGCAGTTCTTC. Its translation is CASSLALRTYYNEQFF.